This T cell receptor beta chain was captured in a study of shared clonotypes between healthy human individuals. The study, taken as a whole, reports: Few donors restricted represented genetic and exposure-history diversity.

CD45RO-negative CD8 cells positively selected for CCR7 made up the naive population, which excluded terminally differentiated effector memory CD45RA+ cells. Germline loops: CDR1 MDHEN, CDR2 SYDVKM. The V gene lost 2 bases and the J gene lost 5 bases, with 7 bases spanning the gap. The CDR3 runs 13 residues. For this clone: The antigen is undetermined. The same CDR3 is also encoded by other DNA sequences in this sample.

At deep level, the assay was performed. Template for every sorted-subset replicate PCR totaled approximately 200 ng DNA, approximately 30,000 T cell genomes. The protocol was immunoSEQ multiplex PCR, while the TCRdb copy is restricted to in-frame clones and leaves out a portion. The table shows about 2 million clones, with about 95% occurring only once. The chain carries TRBV28 and TRBJ1-5; possibly TRBD1 for D (5 bases). This clonotype was obtained from a man younger than 35 in good health. The sequencing input was naive CD8+ T cells sorted from blood. CDR3 bases: TGTGCCAGCAGTTTAAGGGGCTATCAGCCCCAGCATTTT. Its protein is CASSLRGYQPQHF.